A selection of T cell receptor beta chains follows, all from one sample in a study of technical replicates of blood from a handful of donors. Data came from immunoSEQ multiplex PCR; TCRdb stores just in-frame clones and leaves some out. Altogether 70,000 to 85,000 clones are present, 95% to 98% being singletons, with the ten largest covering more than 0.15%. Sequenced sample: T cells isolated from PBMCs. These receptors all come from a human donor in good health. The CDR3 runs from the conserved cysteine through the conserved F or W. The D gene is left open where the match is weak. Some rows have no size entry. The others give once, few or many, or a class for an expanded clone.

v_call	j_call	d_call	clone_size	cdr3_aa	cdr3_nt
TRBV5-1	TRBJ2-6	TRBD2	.	CASSSGLAGSYSGANVLTF	TGCGCCAGCAGCTCCGGACTAGCGGGATCCTATTCTGGGGCCAACGTCCTGACTTTC
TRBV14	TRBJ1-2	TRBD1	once	CASSLHGTGTGYTF	TGTGCCAGCAGCCTTCACGGGACAGGGACAGGCTACACCTTC
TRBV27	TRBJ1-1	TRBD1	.	CASSQPTGATEAFF	TGTGCCAGCAGTCAACCTACAGGGGCCACTGAAGCTTTCTTT
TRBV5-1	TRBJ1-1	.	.	CASSLAVKNTEAFF	TGCGCCAGCAGCTTGGCCGTAAAGAACACTGAAGCTTTCTTT
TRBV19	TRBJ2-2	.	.	CASSIGGELFF	TGTGCCAGTAGTATCGGCGGGGAGCTGTTTTTT
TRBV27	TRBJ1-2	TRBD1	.	CASSSLGSGGYGYTF	TGTGCCAGCAGTTCTTTAGGTTCAGGGGGCTATGGCTACACCTTC
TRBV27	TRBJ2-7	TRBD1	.	CASSNSDRGTYEQYF	TGTGCCAGCAGCAACTCGGACAGGGGAACCTACGAGCAGTACTTC
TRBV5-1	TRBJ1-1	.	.	CASSLISYTEAFF	TGCGCCAGCAGCTTGATATCTTACACTGAAGCTTTCTTT
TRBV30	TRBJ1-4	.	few	CAWGHPGIYDEKLFF	TGTGCCTGGGGCCACCCAGGGATTTATGATGAAAAACTGTTTTTT
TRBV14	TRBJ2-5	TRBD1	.	CASSQLGGPLYQETQYF	TGTGCCAGCAGCCAACTAGGGGGCCCACTTTACCAAGAGACCCAGTACTTC
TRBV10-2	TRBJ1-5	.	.	CASSESPPTSHQPQHF	TGCGCCAGCAGTGAGTCACCACCCACATCCCATCAGCCCCAGCATTTT
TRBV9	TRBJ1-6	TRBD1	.	CASSVGTGFRSPLHF	TGTGCCAGCAGCGTTGGGACAGGGTTTAGATCACCCCTCCACTTT
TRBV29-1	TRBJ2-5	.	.	CSVEDRGWSQETQYF	TGCAGCGTTGAAGATCGGGGATGGAGCCAAGAGACCCAGTACTTC
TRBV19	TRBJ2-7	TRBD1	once	CASSPKTGEPYEQYF	TGTGCCAGTAGCCCAAAAACAGGGGAGCCCTACGAGCAGTACTTC
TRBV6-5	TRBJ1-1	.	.	CASSYPGAQAFF	TGTGCCAGCAGTTACCCGGGTGCACAAGCTTTCTTT
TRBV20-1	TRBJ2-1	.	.	CSFPQGREQFF	TGCAGTTTTCCTCAGGGGCGCGAGCAGTTCTTC
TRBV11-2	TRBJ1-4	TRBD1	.	CASSLTGQGRVKLFF	TGTGCCAGCAGCTTAACGGGACAGGGGCGGGTAAAACTGTTTTTT
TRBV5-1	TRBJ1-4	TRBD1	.	CASSFRAQGVLNEKLFF	TGCGCCAGCAGCTTCCGAGCACAGGGGGTACTAAATGAAAAACTGTTTTTT
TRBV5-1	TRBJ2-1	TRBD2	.	CASSHGEAGVGNEQFF	TGCGCCAGCAGCCACGGTGAAGCGGGAGTGGGCAATGAGCAGTTCTTC
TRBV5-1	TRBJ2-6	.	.	CASSLEAGASGANVLTF	TGCGCCAGCAGCTTGGAGGCGGGTGCCTCTGGGGCCAACGTCCTGACTTTC
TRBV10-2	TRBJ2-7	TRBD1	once	CASSQGQGRYEQYF	TGCGCCAGCAGTCAGGGACAGGGGAGGTACGAGCAGTACTTC
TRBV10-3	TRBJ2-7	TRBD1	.	CAISDAGQGTYEQYF	TGTGCCATCAGTGACGCGGGACAGGGGACCTACGAGCAGTACTTC
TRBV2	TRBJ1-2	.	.	CASSERAWGANYGYTF	TGTGCCAGCAGTGAAAGGGCTTGGGGAGCTAACTATGGCTACACCTTC
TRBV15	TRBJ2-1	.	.	CATSRDQDRSLDEQFF	TGTGCCACCAGCAGAGATCAGGACAGATCCTTGGATGAGCAGTTCTTC
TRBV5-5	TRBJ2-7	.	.	CASSLTLHEQYF	TGTGCCAGCAGCCTCACTCTGCACGAGCAGTACTTC
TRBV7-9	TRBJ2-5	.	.	CASSLVGFGDSQETQYF	TGTGCCAGCAGCTTAGTTGGGTTCGGGGACTCTCAAGAGACCCAGTACTTC
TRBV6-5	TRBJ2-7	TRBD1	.	CASSYRGRFYEQYF	TGTGCCAGCAGTTACAGGGGGCGCTTTTACGAGCAGTACTTC
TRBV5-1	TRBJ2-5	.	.	CASSPDGRGTETQYF	TGCGCCAGCAGCCCGGACGGAAGGGGGACAGAGACCCAGTACTTC
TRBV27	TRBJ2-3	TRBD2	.	CASSLRRGGFTDTQYF	TGTGCCAGCAGTCTCAGGCGGGGGGGGTTCACAGATACGCAGTATTTT
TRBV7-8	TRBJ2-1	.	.	CASSLVGVTGNEQFF	TGTGCCAGCAGCTTAGTAGGGGTTACTGGCAATGAGCAGTTCTTC
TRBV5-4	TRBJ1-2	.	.	CASSLAAGMNYGYTF	TGTGCCAGCAGCTTGGCGGCAGGGATGAACTATGGCTACACCTTC